These 8 T cell receptor beta chains originate from one sample sequenced in a study of blood T cell repertoires in COVID-19. The assay was immunoSEQ multiplex PCR, and TCRdb's table has in-frame clones only and misses some. The sample holds approximately 160,000 clones, more than 80% seen once. The sequenced sample consisted of peripheral blood. These receptors were collected from a woman aged 60 to 75 with COVID-19, enrolled during active disease.

V usage is TRBV3-1 (or the pseudogene TRBV3-2) and J usage is TRBJ2-1; 7 positions match TRBD2. This CDR3 has 15 amino acids. Trimming at V came to 6 bases and at J to 0 bases, leaving 5 bases not matched to a gene. Germline lookup yields CDR1 LGHDT and CDR2 YNNKEL (reference sequence). The CDR3 reads CASSLWTSSYNEQFF. The CDR3, as DNA: TGTGCCAGCAGTCTTTGGACTAGCTCCTACAATGAGCAGTTCTTC.

The V call is TRBV15, the J call TRBJ1-5, with TRBD1 as a possible D gene (6 bases). Trimming removed 1 base from V and 6 bases from J, with 10 bases in between. CDR3 length equals 14 residues. CDR1 LNHNV and CDR2 YYDKDF come from the germline V gene (reference sequence). The CDR3 DNA follows: TGTGCCACCAGCAGAGGAGGACAGTCTCAGCCCCAGCATTTT. Translated, it gives CATSRGGQSQPQHF.

The chain couples TRBV18 to TRBJ1-4, with D unresolved. The CDR3 loop spans 14 amino acids. Trimming took 6 bases from V and 7 from J, leaving 15 bases between them. CDR1 is KGHSH, CDR2 LQKENI, per germline. The CDR3 DNA reads TGTGCCAGCTCCCCTGTGGAGGCTGGTGAAAAACTGTTTTTT. Amino acids: CASSPVEAGEKLFF.

V is TRBV27 and J is TRBJ1-5, with 11 bases aligning to TRBD1. In germline, CDR1 is MNHEY, CDR2 SMNVEV (reference sequence). Germline trimming cut 7 bases from V and 7 bases from J; bases unmatched to any gene: 6. CDR3 length: 14 amino acids. Written as DNA, the CDR3 is TGTGCCAGCACTCGGACAGGGGGCGAACAGCCCCAGCATTTT. Translation gives CASTRTGGEQPQHF.

This sequence joins TRBV9 and TRBJ1-6, with D uncertain. Germline CDR1 reads SGDLS; CDR2 reads YYNGEE. With 0 bases removed from V and 7 bases from J, the gap between germline ends came to 8 bases. The CDR3 sequence is 14 residues long. The CDR3 here is CASSVERGNSPLHF. CDR3 nucleotide sequence: TGTGCCAGCAGCGTAGAGAGAGGGAATTCACCCCTCCACTTT. Variable domain in full (rest from reference TRBV9 and TRBJ1-6): DSGVTQTPKHLITATGQRVTLRCSPRSGDLSVYWYQQSLDQGLQFLIQYYNGEERAKGNILERFSAQQFPDLHSELNLSSLELGDSALYFCASSVERGNSPLHFGNGTRLTVT.

The chain employs TRBV19 and TRBJ2-4; the D gene is possibly TRBD2 (7 bases). The germline V gene encodes CDR1 LNHDA and CDR2 SQIVND (reference sequence). This CDR3 region has 17 residues. With 5 bases removed from V and 1 base from J, the gap between germline ends came to 18 bases. This CDR3 reads CASSPFAGRGAKNIQYF. The CDR3 nucleotides read TGTGCCAGTAGTCCATTCGCGGGGAGGGGGGCCAAAAACATTCAGTACTTC.

The gene calls are TRBV25-1 and TRBJ2-1, with 10 nucleotides matching TRBD2. V lost 3 bases to trimming and J lost 5 bases; unmatched junction nucleotides: 7. CDR1 and CDR2 from the germline V gene are MGHDK and SYGVNS. The CDR3 is 16 residues long. CDR3 in DNA: TGTGCCAGCAGTGACCCTGTAGCGGGGGGCAACAATGAGCAGTTCTTC. Amino acid sequence: CASSDPVAGGNNEQFF. The entire variable domain, with the rest obtained from reference TRBV25-1 and TRBJ2-1, is as follows: EADIYQTPRYLVIGTGKKITLECSQTMGHDKMYWYQQDPGMELHLIHYSYGVNSTEKGDLSSESTVSRIRTEHFPLTLESARPSHTSQYLCASSDPVAGGNNEQFFGPGTRLTVL.

The chain joins TRBV4-3 to TRBJ2-7; TRBD1 matches 7 bases. Trimming took 1 base from V and 4 from J; bases not matched to a gene: 7. Germline V gives CDR1 LGHNA, CDR2 YSLEER. The CDR3 extends over 15 amino acids. DNA for the CDR3: TGCGCCAGCAGCCAAGGGCCAGGGGGTGGTTACGAGCAGTACTTC. This encodes CASSQGPGGGYEQYF.